These 18 T cell receptor beta chains originate from one sample sequenced in a study of blood T cell repertoires in COVID-19. Here immunoSEQ multiplex PCR was the method, and the copy in TCRdb shows in-frame clones only, minus some. This sample yields 150,000 to 200,000 clones, of which about 84% are seen a single time; about 5.6% belongs to the top ten. Sequencing was done on a sample of PBMCs or T cells enriched from blood (not recorded which). The receptor set was obtained from a man in his forties who had recovered from COVID-19.

The chain links TRBV7-3 to TRBJ1-1; no firm D call. Germline V gene data show CDR1 as SGHTA and CDR2 as FQGTGA. This CDR3 is built from 14 residues. The V gene lost 3 bases and the J gene lost 1 base, with 9 bases spanning the gap. CDR3 region: CASSLGRENTEAFF. Here the CDR3 DNA reads TGTGCCAGCAGCTTGGGGAGAGAGAACACTGAAGCTTTCTTT.

This chain uses TRBV29-1 with TRBJ1-1; D is uncertain. Germline V gene lookup returns CDR1 SQVTM and CDR2 ANQGSEA. Trimming took 2 bases from V and 0 from J, leaving 7 bases between them. CDR3 size: 13 residues. The CDR3 sequence is CSVERHLNTEAFF. In nucleotides, the CDR3 is TGCAGCGTTGAAAGACACTTGAACACTGAAGCTTTCTTT.

The chain joins TRBV14 to TRBJ2-3, with D unclear. The CDR3 totals 13 residues. V was trimmed by 5 bases and J by 3 bases, leaving 9 bases between them. Germline assignment: CDR1 SGHDN and CDR2 FVKESK. CDR3 nucleotide sequence: TGTGCCAGCAGCTTATACTTAACAGATACGCAGTATTTT. Translation: CASSLYLTDTQYF. Combining the CDR3 with reference TRBV14 and TRBJ2-3 gives the whole variable domain EAGVTQFPSHSVIEKGQTVTLRCDPISGHDNLYWYRRVMGKEIKFLLHFVKESKQDESGMPNNRFLAERTGGTYSTLKVQPAELEDSGVYFCASSLYLTDTQYFGPGTRLTVL.

The V gene is TRBV19, the J gene TRBJ1-3; the match to TRBD1 covers 8 bases. The CDR3 has 15 residues. Germline V gene lookup returns CDR1 LNHDA and CDR2 SQIVND (reference sequence). V was pared by 3 bases and J by 8 bases, with 9 bases of the junction left unmatched. The CDR3 coding sequence is TGTGCCAGTAGTATCCGGACAGGGAGGAACCACACCATATATTTT. It is translated as CASSIRTGRNHTIYF.

The chain combines TRBV6-4 with TRBJ2-3, with D possibly being TRBD2 (6 bases). The germline gives CDR1 MRHNA, CDR2 SNTAGT. Trimming left V 6 bases short and J 0 bases short, with 13 bases between. The CDR3 is 15 amino acids. The DNA for the CDR3 is TGTGCCAGCAGGGAAGGGACTTCTAGCACAGATACGCAGTATTTT. This sequence encodes CASREGTSSTDTQYF.

The gene calls are TRBV6-5 and TRBJ2-7; D is uncertain. V was clipped by 8 bases and J by 6 bases, with 20 bases between them. Germline V gives CDR1 MNHEY, CDR2 SVGAGI. The CDR3 totals 14 residues. CDR3 sequence reads: CASSTIGRQGEQYV. The CDR3 nucleotides read TGTGCCAGCTCAACCATAGGCAGGCAAGGCGAGCAGTACGTC.

The J gene is TRBJ2-3, the V gene TRBV5-1; 7 bases agree with TRBD1. The ends lost 3 bases at V and 1 base at J; junction bases unmatched: 5. Per the germline V gene, CDR1 is SGHRS and CDR2 is YFSETQ. The CDR3 covers 15 residues. CDR3 bases: TGCGCCAGCAGCTCACCCGGACAGGGCACAGATACGCAGTATTTT. It yields the protein CASSSPGQGTDTQYF.

The rearrangement uses TRBV7-3 and TRBJ2-3; 9 nucleotides match TRBD2. The germline CDR1 and CDR2 sequences are SGHTA and FQGTGA. This CDR3 spans 16 amino acids. V gave up 1 base and J gave up 6 bases; unmatched junction bases: 8. The CDR3 spells CASSLSGGAAADTQYF. The CDR3 DNA follows: TGTGCCAGCAGCTTAAGCGGGGGGGCGGCAGCTGATACGCAGTATTTT. The complete variable domain, with remaining parts taken from reference TRBV7-3 and TRBJ2-3, reads GAGVSQTPSNKVTEKGKYVELRCDPISGHTALYWYRQSLGQGPEFLIYFQGTGAADDSGLPNDRFFAVRPEGSVSTLKIQRTERGDSAVYLCASSLSGGAAADTQYFGPGTRLTVL.

The chain joins TRBV2 to TRBJ2-5, with 12 bases identical to TRBD2. Germline lookup yields CDR1 SNHLY and CDR2 FYNNEI. This CDR3 spans 16 amino acids. The V segment lost 6 bases and the J segment 4 bases; nucleotides outside the gene matches: 9. The CDR3 nucleotides are TGTGCCAGCAGGGCTAGCGGGGGGGCCATTGTAGAGACCCAGTACTTC. Translating gives CASRASGGAIVETQYF. The whole variable domain, filled in from reference TRBV2 and TRBJ2-5, reads EPEVTQTPSHQVTQMGQEVILRCVPISNHLYFYWYRQILGQKVEFLVSFYNNEISEKSEIFDDQFSVERPDGSNFTLKIRSTKLEDSAMYFCASRASGGAIVETQYFGPGTRLLVL.

J is TRBJ2-5 and V is TRBV5-4, with 10 bases aligning to TRBD2. J lost 9 bases, V lost 0 bases, and 11 bases had no gene match. The CDR3 is 16 residues long. Germline assignment: CDR1 SGHNT and CDR2 YYREEE (reference sequence). The CDR3: CASSLGASGGLGAQYF. The CDR3 DNA is TGTGCCAGCAGCTTGGGGGCTAGCGGGGGCCTCGGGGCCCAGTACTTC.

V usage is TRBV27 and J usage is TRBJ1-6; D is unresolved. Germline V gene data show CDR1 as MNHEY and CDR2 as SMNVEV (reference sequence). This CDR3 is 14 amino acids long. V was cut by 6 bases and J by 0 bases, with 6 bases left in between. CDR3 sequence reads: CASSPSSYNSPLHF. In DNA form, the CDR3 reads TGTGCCAGCAGCCCCAGCTCCTATAATTCACCCCTCCACTTT.

The chain is built from TRBV4-1 and TRBJ1-2; TRBD1 aligns across 9 bases. Germline CDR1 is MGHRA and CDR2 is YSYEKL. The CDR3 has 16 amino acids. V lost 2 bases, J lost 4 bases, and 8 bases stayed unmatched. The CDR3 nucleotides are TGCGCCAGCAGCCAATCCCTGGACAGGGGCCTCTATGGCTACACCTTC. Translation: CASSQSLDRGLYGYTF.

The V gene is TRBV28, the J gene TRBJ1-4; D not certain. CDR3 length: 13 residues. Germline CDR1 is MDHEN and CDR2 is SYDVKM. Trimming took off 4 bases at V and 4 bases at J, with 7 bases between the two ends. CDR3 protein: CASSWPINEKLFF. CDR3 bases: TGTGCCAGCAGTTGGCCGATTAATGAAAAACTGTTTTTT.

This chain joins TRBV5-4 and TRBJ1-3; weak D call: TRBD1 (6 bases). The CDR3 is 16 amino acids. V was trimmed by 3 bases and J by 0 bases, leaving 13 bases between them. Germline assignment: CDR1 SGHNT and CDR2 YYREEE (reference sequence). CDR3 residues: CASSWGGGVSGNTIYF. Written as DNA, the CDR3 is TGTGCCAGCAGCTGGGGAGGGGGTGTCTCTGGAAACACCATATATTTT.

V gene TRBV11-3 combines with J gene TRBJ2-3, with 7 bases lining up with TRBD1. The V gene end was trimmed by 0 bases and the J gene end by 3 bases; junction bases not matched to a gene: 9. The germline gives CDR1 SGHNT, CDR2 YENEEA. The CDR3 runs to 17 residues. The CDR3 sequence: CASSLDILGGRTDTQYF. The CDR3, as DNA: TGTGCCAGCAGCTTAGATATACTAGGGGGCCGGACAGATACGCAGTATTTT.

The chain carries TRBV10-1 and TRBJ1-1, with D maybe TRBD1 (5 bases). There are 14 residues in the CDR3. CDR1 and CDR2 (germline): WNHNN, SYGVQD (reference sequence). Between the trimmed V and J ends, which lost 11 bases and 7 bases, there was a span of 23 bases. CDR3 sequence: CASSRTYPRGEAFF. CDR3 coding DNA: TGCGCCTCTTCGCGGACATATCCGCGTGGTGAAGCTTTCTTT.

The chain uses TRBV27 and TRBJ2-7, with D perhaps matching TRBD1 (5 bases). V gave up 0 bases and J gave up 4 bases, with 10 bases separating them. The CDR3 contains 14 residues. From germline, CDR1 is MNHEY and CDR2 SMNVEV (reference sequence). CDR3 sequence reads: CASSLSTDSYEQYF. CDR3 nucleotide sequence: TGTGCCAGCAGTTTATCGACAGATTCTTACGAGCAGTACTTC.

The chain recombines TRBV2 with TRBJ2-1; maybe TRBD1 (6 bases). Germline assignment: CDR1 SNHLY and CDR2 FYNNEI. V was clipped by 6 bases and J by 0 bases, with 12 bases between them. CDR3 length: 15 amino acids. DNA for the CDR3: TGTGCCAGCAGGAGTGACAGGAGCTCCTACAATGAGCAGTTCTTC. Protein sequence: CASRSDRSSYNEQFF.